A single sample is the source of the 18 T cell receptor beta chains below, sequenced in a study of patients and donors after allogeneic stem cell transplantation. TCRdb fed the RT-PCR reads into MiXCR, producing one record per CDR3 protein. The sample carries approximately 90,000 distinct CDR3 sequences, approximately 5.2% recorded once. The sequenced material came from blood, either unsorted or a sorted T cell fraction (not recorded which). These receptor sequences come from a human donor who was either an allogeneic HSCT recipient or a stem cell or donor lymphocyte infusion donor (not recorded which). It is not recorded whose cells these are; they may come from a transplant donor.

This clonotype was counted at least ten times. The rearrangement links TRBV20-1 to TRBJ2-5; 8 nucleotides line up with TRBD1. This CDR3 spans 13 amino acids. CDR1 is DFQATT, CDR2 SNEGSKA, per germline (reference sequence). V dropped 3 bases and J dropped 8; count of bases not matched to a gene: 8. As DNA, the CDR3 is TGCAGTGCTAGTATACAGGGGGGCAAAACCCAGTACTTC. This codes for CSASIQGGKTQYF.

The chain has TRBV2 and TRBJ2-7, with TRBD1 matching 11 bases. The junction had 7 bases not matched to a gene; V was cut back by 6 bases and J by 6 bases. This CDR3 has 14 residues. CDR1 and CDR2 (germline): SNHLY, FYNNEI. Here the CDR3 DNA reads TGTGCCAGCAGCTCGGACAGGGGGCGAGGCGAGCAGTACTTC. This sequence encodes CASSSDRGRGEQYF.

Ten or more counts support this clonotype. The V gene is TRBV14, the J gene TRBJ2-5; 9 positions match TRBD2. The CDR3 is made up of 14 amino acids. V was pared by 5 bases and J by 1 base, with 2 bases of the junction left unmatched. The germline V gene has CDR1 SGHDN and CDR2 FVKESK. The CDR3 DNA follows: TGTGCCAGCAGCGTAGCGGGGGTCCAAGAGACCCAGTACTTC. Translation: CASSVAGVQETQYF.

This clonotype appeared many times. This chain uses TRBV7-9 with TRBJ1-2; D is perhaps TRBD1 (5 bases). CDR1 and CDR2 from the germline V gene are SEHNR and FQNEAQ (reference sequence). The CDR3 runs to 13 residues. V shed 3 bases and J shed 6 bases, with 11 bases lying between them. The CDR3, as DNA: TGTGCCAGCAGCTTGGGACGGGCGGATGGCTACACCTTC. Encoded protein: CASSLGRADGYTF.

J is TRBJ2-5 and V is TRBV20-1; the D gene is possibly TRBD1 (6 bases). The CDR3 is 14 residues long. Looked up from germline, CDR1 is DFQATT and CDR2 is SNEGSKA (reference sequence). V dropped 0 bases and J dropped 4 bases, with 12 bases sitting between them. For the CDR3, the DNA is TGCAGTGCTAGAGACCAGGGGATGGCAGAGACCCAGTACTTC. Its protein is CSARDQGMAETQYF.

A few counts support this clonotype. The CDR3 nucleotides read TGTGCCAGCAGCCTCATGGGGGACGGTTCCTACGAGCAGTACTTC. It encodes CASSLMGDGSYEQYF. V gene TRBV6-2 or TRBV6-3 combines with J gene TRBJ2-7, with D perhaps given as TRBD1 or TRBD2 (5 bases each). V was trimmed by 6 bases and J by 1 base, leaving 16 bases between them. The CDR3 sequence is 15 residues long. Germline V gene data show CDR1 as MNHEY and CDR2 as SVGEGT.

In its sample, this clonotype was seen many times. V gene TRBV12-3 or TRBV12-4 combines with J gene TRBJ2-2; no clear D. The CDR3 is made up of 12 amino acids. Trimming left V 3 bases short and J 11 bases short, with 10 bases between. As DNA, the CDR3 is TGTGCCAGCAGTTTCGGGCGCGCCGAGCTGTTTTTT. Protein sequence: CASSFGRAELFF.

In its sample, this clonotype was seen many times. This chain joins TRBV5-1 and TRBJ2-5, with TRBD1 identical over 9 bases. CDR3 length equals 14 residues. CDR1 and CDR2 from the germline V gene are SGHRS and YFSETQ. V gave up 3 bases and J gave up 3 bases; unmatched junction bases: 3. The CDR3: CASSSGDREETQYF. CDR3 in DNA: TGCGCCAGCAGCTCCGGGGACAGGGAAGAGACCCAGTACTTC.

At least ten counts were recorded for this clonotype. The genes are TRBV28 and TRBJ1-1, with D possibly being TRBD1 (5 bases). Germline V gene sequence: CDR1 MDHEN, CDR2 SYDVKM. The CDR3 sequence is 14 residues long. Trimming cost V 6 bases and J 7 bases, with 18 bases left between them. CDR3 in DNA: TGTGCCAGCAGATACCGGGACGTGGTAGGTGAAGCTTTCTTT. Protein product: CASRYRDVVGEAFF.

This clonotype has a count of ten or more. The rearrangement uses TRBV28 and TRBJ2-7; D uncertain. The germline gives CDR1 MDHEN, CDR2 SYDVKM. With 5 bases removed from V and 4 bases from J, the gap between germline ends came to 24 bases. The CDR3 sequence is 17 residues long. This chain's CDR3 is CASSPPRSFSILYEQYF. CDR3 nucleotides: TGTGCCAGCAGTCCCCCCCGCAGTTTCTCTATCCTATACGAGCAGTACTTC.

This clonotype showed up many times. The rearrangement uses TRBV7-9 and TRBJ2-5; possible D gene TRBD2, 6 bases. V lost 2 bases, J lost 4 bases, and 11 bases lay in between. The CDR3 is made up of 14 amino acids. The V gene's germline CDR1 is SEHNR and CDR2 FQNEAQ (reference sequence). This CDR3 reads CASSLTAGGETQYF. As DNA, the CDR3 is TGTGCCAGCAGCTTAACTGCCGGGGGAGAGACCCAGTACTTC.

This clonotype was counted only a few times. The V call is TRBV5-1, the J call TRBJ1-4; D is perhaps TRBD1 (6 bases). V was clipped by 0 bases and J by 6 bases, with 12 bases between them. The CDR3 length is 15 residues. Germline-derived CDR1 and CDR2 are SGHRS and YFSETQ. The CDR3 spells CASSLAPGGDEKLFF. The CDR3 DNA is TGCGCCAGCAGCTTGGCTCCGGGGGGCGATGAAAAACTGTTTTTT.

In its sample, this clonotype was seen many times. CDR3 amino acids: CASSPPLAGVMNEQFF. For the CDR3, the DNA is TGTGCCAGCAGCCCCCCCCTAGCGGGAGTGATGAATGAGCAGTTCTTC. The chain carries TRBV7-9 and TRBJ2-1, with 10 nucleotides matching TRBD2. V was pared by 5 bases and J by 7 bases, with 11 bases of the junction left unmatched. The V gene's germline CDR1 is SEHNR and CDR2 FQNEAQ (reference sequence). The CDR3 consists of 16 residues.

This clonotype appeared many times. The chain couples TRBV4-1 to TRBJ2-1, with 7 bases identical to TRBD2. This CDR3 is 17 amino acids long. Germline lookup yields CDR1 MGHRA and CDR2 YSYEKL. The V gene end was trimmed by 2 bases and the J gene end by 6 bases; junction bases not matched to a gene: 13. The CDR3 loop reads CASSQPRLARRINEQFF. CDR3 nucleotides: TGCGCCAGCAGCCAACCCCGACTAGCCCGACGAATCAATGAGCAGTTCTTC.

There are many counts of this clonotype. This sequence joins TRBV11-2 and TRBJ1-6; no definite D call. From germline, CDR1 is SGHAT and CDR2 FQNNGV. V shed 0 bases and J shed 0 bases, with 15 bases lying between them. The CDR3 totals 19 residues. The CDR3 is CASSLDQRTTRSYNSPLHF. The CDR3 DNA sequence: TGTGCCAGCAGCTTAGATCAGAGGACCACACGCTCCTATAATTCACCCCTCCACTTT.

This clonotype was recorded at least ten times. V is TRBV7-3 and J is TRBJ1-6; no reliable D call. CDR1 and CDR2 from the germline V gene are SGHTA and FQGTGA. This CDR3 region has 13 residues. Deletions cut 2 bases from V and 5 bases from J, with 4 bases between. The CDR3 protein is CASSLRNNSPLHF. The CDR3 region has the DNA TGTGCCAGCAGCTTACGGAATAATTCACCCCTCCACTTT.

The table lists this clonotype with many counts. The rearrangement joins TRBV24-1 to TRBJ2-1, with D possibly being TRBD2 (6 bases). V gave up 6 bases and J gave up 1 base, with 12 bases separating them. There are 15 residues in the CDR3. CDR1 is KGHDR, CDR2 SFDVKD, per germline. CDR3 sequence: CATSPSADSYNEQFF. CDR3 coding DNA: TGTGCCACCAGTCCTAGCGCAGATTCCTACAATGAGCAGTTCTTC.

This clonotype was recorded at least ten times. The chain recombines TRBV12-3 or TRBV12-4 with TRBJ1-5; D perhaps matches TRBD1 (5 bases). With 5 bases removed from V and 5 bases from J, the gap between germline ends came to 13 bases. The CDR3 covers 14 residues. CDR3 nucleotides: TGTGCCAGCAGTCGAGCATTGGGGGATCAGCCCCAGCATTTT. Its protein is CASSRALGDQPQHF.